Given below is one T cell receptor (beta chain) in context. With 5 bases clipped from V and 5 bases from J, the junction kept 9 bases outside the gene matches. Germline V lookup: CDR1 SGHVS, CDR2 FNYEAQ. This CDR3 has 15 residues. These data are taken from a study of CDR3 diversity in severe acne. TCRdb fed the PCR reads into MiXCR, producing one record per CDR3 protein. The sample holds approximately 80,000 distinct CDR3 sequences; over 40% are singletons and the top ten take roughly 13%. V and J are TRBV7-6 and TRBJ2-1; TRBD2 matches 7 bases. This TCR was recovered from a male donor in good health, without acne. Source material: blood. The CDR3 reads CASSSQGLQDNEQFF. CDR3 in DNA: TGTGCCAGCAGCAGCCAGGGACTACAAGACAATGAGCAGTTCTTC. Variable domain in full (rest from reference TRBV7-6 and TRBJ2-1): GAGVSQSPRYKVTKRGQDVALRCDPISGHVSLYWYRQALGQGPEFLTYFNYEAQQDKSGLPNDRFSAERPEGSISTLTIQRTEQRDSAMYRCASSSQGLQDNEQFFGPGTRLTVL.